Presented here are 21 T cell receptor beta chains from one specimen sequenced in a study of vaccination effects on CD4 cells after COVID-19. Antigens for these TCRs are unknown. Sequencing was performed with immunoSEQ multiplex PCR; in TCRdb, only in-frame clones are kept and a portion is missing. The sample lists 30,000 to 35,000 clones, almost 85% seen once, with about 1.6% in the top ten. After expansion with viral peptide pools in the ViraFEST assay, antigen-specific CD4+ T cells were sequenced. Investigators separated out CD4+ T cells once about eleven days of culture had passed. It was two doses of either the BNT162b2 or mRNA-1273 vaccine that participants received. The sequenced sample was CD4+ T cells from PBMCs cultured with HCoV-NL63 spike peptides, obtained after COVID-19 vaccination. The receptors here all came from a human donor who received a COVID-19 vaccine. Some clones in this sample may be carry-over from other donors' samples.

V is TRBV6-1 and J is TRBJ2-5, with a tentative D call TRBD1 (5 bases). Between the trimmed V and J ends, which lost 1 base and 4 bases, there was a span of 16 bases. The CDR3 has 16 amino acids. CDR1 is MNHNS, CDR2 SASEGT, per germline. CDR3 coding DNA: TGTGCCAGCAGTGAAGAGCAGTGGACAATGGCAGAGACCCAGTACTTC. It specifies CASSEEQWTMAETQYF.

This sequence joins TRBV5-6 and TRBJ2-5, with TRBD1 as a possible D gene (5 bases). V lost 6 bases and J 7 bases, leaving 19 bases between the germline ends. In germline, CDR1 is SGHDT, CDR2 YYEEEE. The length of the CDR3 is 14 residues. This CDR3 reads CASNQDRSILTQYF. The CDR3 region has the DNA TGTGCCAGCAACCAAGACAGATCGATATTGACCCAGTACTTC.

This chain uses TRBV6-2 or TRBV6-3 with TRBJ1-3, with unresolved D. Trimming took off 7 bases at V and 3 bases at J, with 19 bases between the two ends. Germline V CDR1 and CDR2: MNHEY, SVGEGT. This CDR3 spans 16 amino acids. In DNA form, the CDR3 reads TGTGCCAGCATCCCACATGGGGAAAGAAGTGGAAACACCATATATTTT. Translated, it gives CASIPHGERSGNTIYF.

The rearrangement joins TRBV10-2 to TRBJ2-6; D is undetermined. The V gene's germline CDR1 is WSHSY and CDR2 SAAADI. This CDR3 has 14 residues. Trimming removed 2 bases at V and 0 bases at J, with 2 bases between. CDR3 nucleotides: TGCGCCAGCAGTGAGGTCTCTGGGGCCAACGTCCTGACTTTC. It codes for CASSEVSGANVLTF.

The rearrangement uses TRBV6-5 and TRBJ1-1, with 9 nucleotides matching TRBD1. Trimming took 2 bases from V and 8 from J; bases not matched to a gene: 9. Germline lookup yields CDR1 MNHEY and CDR2 SVGAGI. This CDR3 contains 15 residues. CDR3 coding DNA: TGTGCCAGCAGTTACCCGGACAGGGGAACCGGGGAAGCTTTCTTT. Encoded protein: CASSYPDRGTGEAFF.

CDR3: CASSDRGLYGYTF. DNA for the CDR3: TGTGCCAGCAGTGACAGGGGGCTTTATGGCTACACCTTC. The genes are TRBV25-1 and TRBJ1-2; 8 bases are a match to TRBD1. With V trimmed by 3 bases and J by 5 bases, 2 bases remained unmatched. The CDR3 sequence is 13 residues long. Per the germline V gene, CDR1 is MGHDK and CDR2 is SYGVNS.

V is TRBV5-4 and J is TRBJ2-1, with TRBD2 matching over 7 bases. This CDR3 has 15 amino acids. The J segment lost 0 bases and the V segment lost 4 bases, leaving 4 bases of the junction unmatched. Germline V gene lookup returns CDR1 SGHNT and CDR2 YYREEE (reference sequence). The CDR3 protein is CASSGGTNSYNEQFF. CDR3 sequence (DNA): TGTGCCAGCAGCGGAGGGACTAACTCCTACAATGAGCAGTTCTTC.

The chain links TRBV6-6 to TRBJ1-4, with D tentatively TRBD1 (5 bases). This CDR3 region has 14 residues. The germline gives CDR1 MNHNY, CDR2 SVGAGI (reference sequence). Between the trimmed V and J ends, which lost 6 bases and 5 bases, there was a span of 13 bases. The CDR3 coding sequence is TGTGCCAGCAGACGGGACGGAGTAAATGAAAAACTGTTTTTT. Translating it yields CASRRDGVNEKLFF.

The V gene is TRBV5-1, the J gene TRBJ2-7; a weak D match, TRBD1 (6 bases). V gave up 5 bases and J gave up 5 bases, with 17 bases separating them. Germline V CDR1 and CDR2: SGHRS, YFSETQ. CDR3 length: 14 amino acids. DNA for the CDR3: TGCGCCAGCAGAGCCCAGGACAGCGCCCACGAGCAGTACGTC. This sequence encodes CASRAQDSAHEQYV.

In nucleotides, the CDR3 is TGTGCCAGCAGCCCCGGGGACAGGGGTTCACCCCTCCACTTT. Its translation is CASSPGDRGSPLHF. The chain recombines TRBV5-6 with TRBJ1-6; 10 bases fit TRBD1. J was trimmed by 9 bases and V by 4 bases; bases with no gene match: 4. Germline CDR1 and CDR2: SGHDT and YYEEEE. The CDR3 consists of 14 residues. Combining the CDR3 with reference TRBV5-6 and TRBJ1-6 gives the whole variable domain DAGVTQSPTHLIKTRGQQVTLRCSPKSGHDTVSWYQQALGQGPQFIFQYYEEEERQRGNFPDRFSGHQFPNYSSELNVNALLLGDSALYLCASSPGDRGSPLHFGNGTRLTVT.

This rearrangement joins TRBV3-1 (or the pseudogene TRBV3-2) to TRBJ2-2, with unresolved D. V shed 8 bases and J shed 0 bases, with 1 base lying between them. CDR1 is LGHDT, CDR2 YNNKEL, per germline (reference sequence). The CDR3 is made up of 11 amino acids. For the CDR3, the DNA is TGTGCCAGCTCGAACACCGGGGAGCTGTTTTTT. Its translation: CASSNTGELFF.

The rearrangement uses TRBV18 and TRBJ1-1, with D possibly being TRBD1 (5 bases). In germline, CDR1 is KGHSH, CDR2 LQKENI. There are 15 residues in the CDR3. With 0 bases removed from V and 0 bases from J, the gap between germline ends came to 8 bases. CDR3 residues: CASSPPGRMNTEAFF. The CDR3 DNA sequence: TGTGCCAGCTCACCACCGGGACGGATGAACACTGAAGCTTTCTTT.

The rearrangement uses TRBV18 and TRBJ2-1, with TRBD2 identical over 13 bases. The V and J ends lost 5 bases and 0 bases, in that order; junction bases with no gene match: 7. The CDR3 spans 18 residues. The V gene's germline CDR1 is KGHSH and CDR2 LQKENI. Here the CDR3 reads CASSTSGTSGASYNEQFF. CDR3 in DNA: TGTGCCAGCTCAACATCCGGGACTAGCGGGGCCTCCTACAATGAGCAGTTCTTC.

The J gene is TRBJ2-1, the V gene TRBV24-1, with 8 bases aligning to TRBD1. Unmatched junction bases numbered 8, after V lost 4 bases and J lost 4 bases. CDR1 is KGHDR, CDR2 SFDVKD, per germline. There are 16 residues in the CDR3. CDR3 sequence reads: CATSDPGQGAYNEQFF. CDR3 sequence (DNA): TGTGCCACCAGTGACCCCGGACAGGGAGCATACAATGAGCAGTTCTTC.

This rearrangement joins TRBV5-1 to TRBJ2-3; 11 positions agree with TRBD2. The germline V gene encodes CDR1 SGHRS and CDR2 YFSETQ. V lost 6 bases, J lost 6 bases, and 15 bases stayed unmatched. The CDR3 is made up of 17 amino acids. The DNA of the CDR3 is TGCGCCAGCATGAATAGCGGGGGGGCATCAATAGGGGATACGCAGTATTTT. This sequence encodes CASMNSGGASIGDTQYF.

V usage is TRBV20-1 and J usage is TRBJ1-1, with D possibly being TRBD1 (5 bases). The length of the CDR3 is 11 residues. V lost 3 bases and J 4 bases, leaving 6 bases between the germline ends. Germline V CDR1 and CDR2: DFQATT, SNEGSKA (reference sequence). Here the CDR3 DNA reads TGCAGTGCTAGCCAGGGCACTGAAGCTTTCTTT. It yields the protein CSASQGTEAFF.

J is TRBJ1-1 and V is TRBV5-8, with TRBD1 as a possible D gene (6 bases). Trimming removed 5 bases from V and 3 bases from J, with 17 bases in between. Germline assignment: CDR1 SGHTS and CDR2 YDEGEE. There are 15 residues in the CDR3. The CDR3 loop is CASSSNRAGYTEAFF. Written as DNA, the CDR3 is TGTGCCAGCAGTTCTAACAGGGCTGGGTACACTGAAGCTTTCTTT.

Only one count was recorded for this clone. J is TRBJ1-1 and V is TRBV27; 9 bases agree with TRBD1. The V segment lost 6 bases and the J segment 4 bases; nucleotides outside the gene matches: 6. The CDR3 is made up of 14 amino acids. Germline CDR1 MNHEY, CDR2 SMNVEV (reference sequence). CDR3 loop: CASRRQGDVTEAFF. CDR3 nucleotide sequence: TGTGCCAGCAGAAGACAGGGGGATGTCACTGAAGCTTTCTTT.

This clone was detected only a few times. The V and J genes are TRBV30 and TRBJ2-3; 9 nucleotides match TRBD2. V lost 3 bases and J lost 7; bases outside the gene matches: 8. This CDR3 comprises 14 residues. Per the germline V gene, CDR1 is GTSNPN and CDR2 is SVGIG (reference sequence). CDR3 nucleotides: TGTGCCTGGAGGGGACTAGCAAGAGGGAATACGCAGTATTTT. It is translated as CAWRGLARGNTQYF.

This CDR3 reads CATSVAETVTDTQYF. The CDR3 bases are TGTGCCACCAGTGTCGCGGAGACAGTCACAGATACGCAGTATTTT. The rearrangement joins TRBV24-1 to TRBJ2-3; tentative D call: TRBD1 (5 bases). Germline lookup yields CDR1 KGHDR and CDR2 SFDVKD. The V gene lost 5 bases and the J gene lost 2 bases, with 13 bases spanning the gap. CDR3 length: 15 residues.

The chain uses TRBV7-2 and TRBJ2-4; D may be TRBD2 (5 bases). Germline assignment: CDR1 SGHTA and CDR2 FQGNSA. The CDR3 length is 13 residues. The germline V and J ends were trimmed by 4 bases and 1 base, with 5 bases remaining between them. The DNA for the CDR3 is TGTGCCAGCAGCTCGGGGGCCAAAAACATTCAGTACTTC. Translating gives CASSSGAKNIQYF.